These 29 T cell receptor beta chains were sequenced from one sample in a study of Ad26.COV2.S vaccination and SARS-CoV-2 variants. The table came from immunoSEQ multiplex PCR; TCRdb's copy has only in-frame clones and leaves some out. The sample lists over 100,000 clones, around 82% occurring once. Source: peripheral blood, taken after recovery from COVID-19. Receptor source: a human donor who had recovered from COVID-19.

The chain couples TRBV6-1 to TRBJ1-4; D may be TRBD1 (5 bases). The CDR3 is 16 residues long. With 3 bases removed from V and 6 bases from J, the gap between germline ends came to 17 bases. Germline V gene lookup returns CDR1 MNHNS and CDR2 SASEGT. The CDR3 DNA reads TGTGCCAGCAGTGACCAGGCCGGAAGGGGTGATGAAAAACTGTTTTTT. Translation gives CASSDQAGRGDEKLFF.

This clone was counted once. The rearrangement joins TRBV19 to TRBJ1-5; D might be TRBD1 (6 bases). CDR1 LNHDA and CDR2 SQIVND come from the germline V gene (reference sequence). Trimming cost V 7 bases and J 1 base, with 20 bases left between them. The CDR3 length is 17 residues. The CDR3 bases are TGTGCCAGTAATGACAGGTGGGCGAGATTGAGCAATCAGCCCCAGCATTTT. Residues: CASNDRWARLSNQPQHF.

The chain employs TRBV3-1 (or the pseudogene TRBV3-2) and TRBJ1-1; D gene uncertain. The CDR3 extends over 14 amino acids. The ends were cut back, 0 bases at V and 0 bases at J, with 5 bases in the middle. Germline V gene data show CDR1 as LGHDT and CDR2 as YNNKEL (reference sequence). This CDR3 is CASSQDGMNTEAFF. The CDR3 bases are TGTGCCAGCAGCCAAGATGGAATGAACACTGAAGCTTTCTTT.

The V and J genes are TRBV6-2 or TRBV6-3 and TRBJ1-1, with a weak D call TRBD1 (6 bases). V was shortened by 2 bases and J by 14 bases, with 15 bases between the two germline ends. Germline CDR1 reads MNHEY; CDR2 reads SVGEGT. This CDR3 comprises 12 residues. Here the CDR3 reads CASSYPGGPGFF. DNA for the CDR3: TGTGCCAGCAGTTACCCGGGGGGCCCGGGGTTCTTT.

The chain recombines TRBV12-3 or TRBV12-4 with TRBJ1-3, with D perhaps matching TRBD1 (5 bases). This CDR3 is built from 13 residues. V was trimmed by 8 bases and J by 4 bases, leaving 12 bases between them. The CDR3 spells CASCRVEGNTIYF. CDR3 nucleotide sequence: TGTGCCAGCTGCAGGGTAGAAGGAAACACCATATATTTT.

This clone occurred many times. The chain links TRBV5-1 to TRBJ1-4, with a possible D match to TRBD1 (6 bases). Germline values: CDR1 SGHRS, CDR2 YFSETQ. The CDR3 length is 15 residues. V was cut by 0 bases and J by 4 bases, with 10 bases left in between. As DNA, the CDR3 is TGCGCCAGCAGCTTGGCGACAGGACTTAATGAAAAACTGTTTTTT. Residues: CASSLATGLNEKLFF. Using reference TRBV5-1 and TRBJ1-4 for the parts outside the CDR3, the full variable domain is KAGVTQTPRYLIKTRGQQVTLSCSPISGHRSVSWYQQTPGQGLQFLFEYFSETQRNKGNFPGRFSGRQFSNSRSEMNVSTLELGDSALYLCASSLATGLNEKLFFGSGTQLSVL.

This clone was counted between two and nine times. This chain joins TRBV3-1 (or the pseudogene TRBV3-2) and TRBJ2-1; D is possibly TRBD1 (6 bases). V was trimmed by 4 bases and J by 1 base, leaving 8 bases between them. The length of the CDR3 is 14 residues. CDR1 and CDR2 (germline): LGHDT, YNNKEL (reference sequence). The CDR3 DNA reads TGTGCCAGCAGCCGGACAGAGTCCTACAATGAGCAGTTCTTC. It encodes CASSRTESYNEQFF.

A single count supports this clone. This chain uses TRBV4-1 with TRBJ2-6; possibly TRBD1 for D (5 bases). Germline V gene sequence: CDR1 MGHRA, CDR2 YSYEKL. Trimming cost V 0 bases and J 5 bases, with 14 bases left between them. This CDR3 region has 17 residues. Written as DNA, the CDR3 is TGCGCCAGCAGCCAAGATTTGGGCCCAGGGAGGGCCAACGTCCTGACTTTC. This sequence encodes CASSQDLGPGRANVLTF.

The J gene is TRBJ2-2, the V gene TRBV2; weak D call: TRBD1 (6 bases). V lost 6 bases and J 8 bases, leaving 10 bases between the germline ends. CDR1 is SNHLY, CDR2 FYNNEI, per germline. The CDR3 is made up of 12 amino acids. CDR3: CASRTGTGELFF. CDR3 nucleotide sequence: TGTGCCAGCAGAACCGGGACAGGGGAGCTGTTTTTT.

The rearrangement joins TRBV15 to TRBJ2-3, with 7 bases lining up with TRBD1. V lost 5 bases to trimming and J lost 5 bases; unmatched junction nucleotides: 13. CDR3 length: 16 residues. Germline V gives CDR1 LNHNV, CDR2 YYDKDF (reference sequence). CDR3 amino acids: CATSSPNEGAKDTQYF. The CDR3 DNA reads TGTGCCACCAGCTCGCCGAACGAGGGGGCGAAAGATACGCAGTATTTT. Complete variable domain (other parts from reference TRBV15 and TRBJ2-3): DAMVIQNPRYQVTQFGKPVTLSCSQTLNHNVMYWYQQKSSQAPKLLFHYYDKDFNNEADTPDNFQSRRPNTSFCFLDIRSPGLGDTAMYLCATSSPNEGAKDTQYFGPGTRLTVL.

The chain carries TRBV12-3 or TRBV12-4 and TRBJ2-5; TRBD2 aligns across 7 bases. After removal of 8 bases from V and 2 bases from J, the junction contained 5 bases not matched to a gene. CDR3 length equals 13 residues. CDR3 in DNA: TGTGCCAGCGGAGGGAGGGTTCAAGAGACCCAGTACTTC. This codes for CASGGRVQETQYF.

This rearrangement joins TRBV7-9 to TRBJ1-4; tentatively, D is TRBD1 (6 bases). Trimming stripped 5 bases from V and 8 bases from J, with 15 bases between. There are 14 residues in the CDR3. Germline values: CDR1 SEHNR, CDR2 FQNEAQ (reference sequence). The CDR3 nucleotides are TGTGCCAGCAGCCCAGGGGCTACAAACGAAAAACTGTTTTTT. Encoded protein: CASSPGATNEKLFF.

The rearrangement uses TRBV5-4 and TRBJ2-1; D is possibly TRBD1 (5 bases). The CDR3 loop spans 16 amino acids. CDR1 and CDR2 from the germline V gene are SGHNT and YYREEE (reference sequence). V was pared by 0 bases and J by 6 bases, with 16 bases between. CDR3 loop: CASSLGGPLRRNEQFF. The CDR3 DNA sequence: TGTGCCAGCAGCTTGGGGGGCCCCCTACGACGCAATGAGCAGTTCTTC.

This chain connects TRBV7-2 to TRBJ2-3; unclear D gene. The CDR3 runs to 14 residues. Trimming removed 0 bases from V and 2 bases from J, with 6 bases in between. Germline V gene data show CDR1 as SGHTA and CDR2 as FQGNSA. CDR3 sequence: CASSLAAVTDTQYF. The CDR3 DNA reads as TGTGCCAGCAGCTTAGCGGCCGTCACAGATACGCAGTATTTT.

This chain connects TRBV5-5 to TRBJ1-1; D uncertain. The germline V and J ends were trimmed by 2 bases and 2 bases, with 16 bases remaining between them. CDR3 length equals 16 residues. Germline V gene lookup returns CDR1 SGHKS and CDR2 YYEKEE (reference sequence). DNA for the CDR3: TGTGCCAGCAGCTTTTTAGCTTTTGCGGCAAACACTGAAGCTTTCTTT. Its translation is CASSFLAFAANTEAFF.

CDR3 bases: TGCGCCAGCAGCGCTGGGCACCCATATGGCTACACCTTC. Its protein product is CASSAGHPYGYTF. The rearrangement links TRBV10-1 to TRBJ1-2; D gene unclear. CDR1 and CDR2 (germline): WNHNN, SYGVQD (reference sequence). The CDR3 loop spans 13 amino acids. Trimming took off 6 bases at V and 5 bases at J, with 13 bases between the two ends.

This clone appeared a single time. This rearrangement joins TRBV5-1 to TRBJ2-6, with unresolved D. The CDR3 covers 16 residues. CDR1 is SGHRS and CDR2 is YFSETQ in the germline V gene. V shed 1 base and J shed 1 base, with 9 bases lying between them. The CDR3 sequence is CASSLQSVSGANVLTF. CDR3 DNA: TGCGCCAGCAGCTTGCAGTCGGTATCTGGGGCCAACGTCCTGACTTTC.

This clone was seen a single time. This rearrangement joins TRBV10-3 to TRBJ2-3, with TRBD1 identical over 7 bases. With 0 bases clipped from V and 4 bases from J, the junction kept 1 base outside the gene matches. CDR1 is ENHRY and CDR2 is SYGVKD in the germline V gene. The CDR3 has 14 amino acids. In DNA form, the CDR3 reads TGTGCCATCAGTGAGTCGGACAGGTCAGATACGCAGTATTTT. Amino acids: CAISESDRSDTQYF.

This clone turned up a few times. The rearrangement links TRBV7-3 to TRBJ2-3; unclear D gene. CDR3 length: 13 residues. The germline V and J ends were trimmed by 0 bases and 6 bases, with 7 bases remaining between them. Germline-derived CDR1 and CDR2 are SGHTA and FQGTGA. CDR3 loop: CASSLTYSDTQYF. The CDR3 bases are TGTGCCAGCAGCTTAACGTACTCCGATACGCAGTATTTT.

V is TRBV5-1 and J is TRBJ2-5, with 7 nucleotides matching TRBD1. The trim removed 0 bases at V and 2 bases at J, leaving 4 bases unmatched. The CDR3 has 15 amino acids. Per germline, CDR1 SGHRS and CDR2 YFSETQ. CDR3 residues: CASSLGDRVQETQYF. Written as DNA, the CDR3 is TGCGCCAGCAGCTTGGGCGACAGGGTGCAAGAGACCCAGTACTTC.

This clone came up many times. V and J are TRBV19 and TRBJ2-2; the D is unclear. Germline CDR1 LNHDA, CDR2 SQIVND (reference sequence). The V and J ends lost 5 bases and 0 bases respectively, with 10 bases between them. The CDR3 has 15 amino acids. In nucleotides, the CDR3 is TGTGCCAGTAGTGGAGCCTATTCGAACACCGGGGAGCTGTTTTTT. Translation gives CASSGAYSNTGELFF.

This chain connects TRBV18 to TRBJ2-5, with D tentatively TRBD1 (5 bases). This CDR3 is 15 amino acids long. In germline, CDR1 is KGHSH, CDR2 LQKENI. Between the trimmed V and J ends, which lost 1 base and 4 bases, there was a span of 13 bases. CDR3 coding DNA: TGTGCCAGCTCACCACGGGAAACAGGACCAGAGACCCAGTACTTC. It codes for CASSPRETGPETQYF. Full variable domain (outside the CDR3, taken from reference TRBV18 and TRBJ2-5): NAGVMQNPRHLVRRRGQEARLRCSPMKGHSHVYWYRQLPEEGLKFMVYLQKENIIDESGMPKERFSAEFPKEGPSILRIQQVVRGDSAAYFCASSPRETGPETQYFGPGTRLLVL.

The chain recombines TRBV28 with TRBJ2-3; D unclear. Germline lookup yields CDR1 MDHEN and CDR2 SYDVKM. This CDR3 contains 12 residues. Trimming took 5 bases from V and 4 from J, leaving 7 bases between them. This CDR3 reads CASSPQADTQYF. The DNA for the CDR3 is TGTGCCAGCAGTCCCCAAGCAGATACGCAGTATTTT.

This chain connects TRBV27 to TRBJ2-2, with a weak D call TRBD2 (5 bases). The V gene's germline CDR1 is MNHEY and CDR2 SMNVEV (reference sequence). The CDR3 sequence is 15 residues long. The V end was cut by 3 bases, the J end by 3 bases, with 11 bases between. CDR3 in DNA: TGTGCCAGCAGTTTGAGGGAGTTTGACACCGGGGAGCTGTTTTTT. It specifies CASSLREFDTGELFF.

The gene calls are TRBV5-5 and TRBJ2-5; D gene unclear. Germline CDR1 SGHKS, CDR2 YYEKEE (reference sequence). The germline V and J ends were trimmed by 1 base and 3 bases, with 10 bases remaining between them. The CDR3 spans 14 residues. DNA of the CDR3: TGTGCCAGCAGCTTGCACAGCCCGAAAGAGACCCAGTACTTC. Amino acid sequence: CASSLHSPKETQYF. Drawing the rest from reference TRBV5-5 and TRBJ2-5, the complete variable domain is DAGVTQSPTHLIKTRGQQVTLRCSPISGHKSVSWYQQVLGQGPQFIFQYYEKEERGRGNFPDRFSARQFPNYSSELNVNALLLGDSALYLCASSLHSPKETQYFGPGTRLLVL.

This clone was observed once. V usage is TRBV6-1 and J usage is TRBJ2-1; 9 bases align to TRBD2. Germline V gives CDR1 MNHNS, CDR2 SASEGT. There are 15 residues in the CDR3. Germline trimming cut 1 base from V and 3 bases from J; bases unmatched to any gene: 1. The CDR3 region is CASSEEAGGYNEQFF. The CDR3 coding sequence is TGTGCCAGCAGTGAAGAAGCGGGGGGCTACAATGAGCAGTTCTTC.

As DNA, the CDR3 is TGTGCCAGTAGTATAGTCCCAGACGCCACGGGGGCTTTCTTT. Translated: CASSIVPDATGAFF. The rearrangement uses TRBV19 and TRBJ1-1, with D unclear. Trimming shortened V by 1 base and J by 11 bases, and 17 bases separated the two germline ends. This CDR3 is 14 amino acids long. Looked up from germline, CDR1 is LNHDA and CDR2 is SQIVND (reference sequence). Variable domain in full (rest from reference TRBV19 and TRBJ1-1): DGGITQSPKYLFRKEGQNVTLSCEQNLNHDAMYWYRQDPGQGLRLIYYSQIVNDFQKGDIAEGYSVSREKKESFPLTVTSAQKNPTAFYLCASSIVPDATGAFFGQGTRLTVV.

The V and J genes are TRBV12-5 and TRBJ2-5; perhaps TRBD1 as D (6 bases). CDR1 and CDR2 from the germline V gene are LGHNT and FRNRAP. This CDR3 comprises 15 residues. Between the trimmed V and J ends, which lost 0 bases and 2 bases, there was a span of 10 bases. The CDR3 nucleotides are TGTGCTAGTGGTTTGGTAGCGGACAGACAAGAGACCCAGTACTTC. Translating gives CASGLVADRQETQYF.

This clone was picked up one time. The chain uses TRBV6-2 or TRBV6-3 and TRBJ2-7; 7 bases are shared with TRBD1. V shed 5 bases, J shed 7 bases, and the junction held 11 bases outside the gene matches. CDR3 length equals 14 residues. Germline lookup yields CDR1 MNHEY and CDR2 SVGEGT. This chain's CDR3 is CASSNTDRSLEQYF. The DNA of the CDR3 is TGTGCCAGCAGTAACACGGACAGGAGCTTGGAGCAGTACTTC.